This T cell receptor beta chain was documented in a study of blood T cell repertoires in COVID-19. Recruitment covered 20 to 25 US areas and drew participants whose ages spanned roughly 18 to 90 years. Each recovered donor of Cohort 3 presented with two negative PCRs, clearance, or symptom resolution. TCRdb's table, derived via immunoSEQ multiplex PCR, lists solely in-frame clones and lacks some. The sample includes a few hundred thousand clones, around 87% of them seen just once. After removal of 7 bases from V and 0 bases from J, the junction contained 7 bases not matched to a gene. Germline V lookup: CDR1 SGHRS, CDR2 YFSETQ. This CDR3 contains 14 residues. The sample holds one count of this clone.

Input material: PBMCs or T cells enriched from blood (not recorded which). V gene TRBV5-1 combines with J gene TRBJ2-7; 7 bases are shared with TRBD1. The sequence came from a man in his thirties or forties who had recovered from COVID-19. The CDR3 loop is CASYTGTASYEQYF. CDR3 nucleotide sequence: TGCGCCAGCTATACCGGGACAGCCTCCTACGAGCAGTACTTC.